What follows are 31 T cell receptor beta chains derived from one specimen sequenced in a study of T cell changes during pregnancy in multiple sclerosis. Clones were read by immunoSEQ multiplex PCR, and TCRdb kept only the in-frame ones, dropping some. Counted here are roughly 73,000 clones, just over 90% occurring once; the ten biggest clones make up roughly 2%. Sequencing was performed on peripheral blood, taken in the second trimester of pregnancy. These receptors were taken from a female donor in good health, enrolled as a control in a pregnancy study.

The CDR3 loop reads CASSPPKTGQLDTQYF. In DNA, the CDR3 is TGCGCCAGCAGCCCCCCTAAGACAGGGCAGTTAGATACGCAGTATTTT. The V and J genes are TRBV5-1 and TRBJ2-3, with TRBD1 matching 7 bases. The germline V gene has CDR1 SGHRS and CDR2 YFSETQ. The CDR3 sequence is 16 residues long. V shed 4 bases, J shed 5 bases, and the junction held 13 bases outside the gene matches.

The chain recombines TRBV28 with TRBJ1-4, with 8 nucleotides matching TRBD1. J was trimmed by 4 bases and V by 6 bases; bases with no gene match: 10. Germline CDR1 and CDR2: MDHEN and SYDVKM. This CDR3 is built from 16 residues. The CDR3 bases are TGTGCCAGCAGCCCCCCTGGGACAGGTTATAATGAAAAACTGTTTTTT. Encoded protein: CASSPPGTGYNEKLFF.

The V and J genes are TRBV27 and TRBJ2-6, with D unresolved. This CDR3 region has 15 residues. V was shortened by 5 bases and J by 1 base, with 9 bases between the two germline ends. Germline V gene data show CDR1 as MNHEY and CDR2 as SMNVEV (reference sequence). The CDR3 is CASSPYASGANVLTF. CDR3 coding DNA: TGTGCCAGCAGTCCCTATGCGTCTGGGGCCAACGTCCTGACTTTC.

The chain combines TRBV6-5 with TRBJ2-5; maybe TRBD2 (6 bases). Germline V lookup: CDR1 MNHEY, CDR2 SVGAGI. This CDR3 is 13 amino acids long. Between the trimmed V and J ends, which lost 2 bases and 5 bases, there was a span of 9 bases. In DNA form, the CDR3 reads TGTGCCAGCAGTTACCTAGGAGGGGAGACCCAGTACTTC. Amino acid sequence: CASSYLGGETQYF.

The chain joins TRBV7-2 to TRBJ2-5; D unclear. V lost 3 bases and J lost 5, with 10 bases in between. The germline V gene has CDR1 SGHTA and CDR2 FQGNSA. This CDR3 comprises 13 residues. As DNA, the CDR3 is TGTGCCAGCAGCTTGCTAGTATCGGAGACCCAGTACTTC. Encoded protein: CASSLLVSETQYF.

This chain uses TRBV21-1 with TRBJ2-1; no check of the table's D call, TRBD2, against the DNA was made. TRBV21-1 has pseudogene status. The CDR3 runs to 19 residues. CDR3 amino acids: CASSTVAGGDFISYNEQFF. CDR3 DNA: TGTGCCAGCAGCACCGTAGCGGGGGGCGATTTCATCTCCTACAATGAGCAGTTCTTC.

In DNA form, the CDR3 reads TGTGCCAGCAGTAGGGGGCGCGGCACTGAAGCTTTCTTT. It specifies CASSRGRGTEAFF. The gene calls are TRBV6-5 and TRBJ1-1, with 7 bases aligning to TRBD1. This CDR3 region has 13 residues. Germline assignment: CDR1 MNHEY and CDR2 SVGAGI. Trimming removed 5 bases from V and 4 bases from J; junction bases left unmatched: 4.

This chain links TRBV10-1 with TRBJ1-6; D is ambiguous. V lost 2 bases, J lost 0 bases, and 14 bases lay in between. Per the germline V gene, CDR1 is WNHNN and CDR2 is SYGVQD (reference sequence). The CDR3 covers 18 residues. CDR3 nucleotides: TGCGCCAGCAGTGAGCATGGCACTAGGAGCTCCTATAATTCACCCCTCCACTTT. It codes for CASSEHGTRSSYNSPLHF.

This rearrangement joins TRBV5-6 to TRBJ2-7; 7 bases are shared with TRBD1. The length of the CDR3 is 14 residues. Germline CDR1 SGHDT, CDR2 YYEEEE. V shed 7 bases and J 4 bases; nucleotides not matched to a gene: 11. CDR3 sequence: CASRRQGDTYEQYF. For the CDR3, the DNA is TGTGCCAGCCGAAGACAGGGAGATACTTACGAGCAGTACTTC.

This clone was seen a single time. This chain connects TRBV9 to TRBJ1-1; 9 bases are shared with TRBD1. Trimming took 4 bases from V and 6 from J; bases not matched to a gene: 7. CDR1 and CDR2 from the germline V gene are SGDLS and YYNGEE. The CDR3 sequence is 14 residues long. The CDR3 region is CASSPGDREAEAFF. Here the CDR3 DNA reads TGTGCCAGCAGCCCAGGGGACAGGGAAGCTGAAGCTTTCTTT. Full variable domain (remainder filled in from reference TRBV9 and TRBJ1-1): DSGVTQTPKHLITATGQRVTLRCSPRSGDLSVYWYQQSLDQGLQFLIQYYNGEERAKGNILERFSAQQFPDLHSELNLSSLELGDSALYFCASSPGDREAEAFFGQGTRLTVV.

The chain couples TRBV7-2 to TRBJ1-1; weak D call: TRBD1 (5 bases). V was cut by 2 bases and J by 2 bases, with 9 bases left in between. Germline values: CDR1 SGHTA, CDR2 FQGNSA. The CDR3 contains 14 residues. The DNA of the CDR3 is TGTGCCAGCAGCTTAACCAGGGAAAACACTGAAGCTTTCTTT. As protein: CASSLTRENTEAFF.

The chain has TRBV6-5 and TRBJ2-1; a possible D gene is TRBD1 (6 bases). The CDR3 covers 15 residues. The V end lost 2 bases, the J end lost 5 bases, and 13 bases lay between the germline ends. Germline V gene lookup returns CDR1 MNHEY and CDR2 SVGAGI. Here the CDR3 reads CASSYRQGLHNEQFF. CDR3 nucleotides: TGTGCCAGCAGTTACCGCCAGGGGCTCCACAATGAGCAGTTCTTC.

CDR3 in amino acids: CASSEGGPYNEQFF. CDR3 DNA sequence: TGTGCCAGCAGTGAGGGAGGGCCCTACAATGAGCAGTTCTTC. The gene calls are TRBV6-4 and TRBJ2-1, with 7 positions matching TRBD2. Trimming took 3 bases from V and 2 from J; bases not matched to a gene: 1. The V gene's germline CDR1 is MRHNA and CDR2 SNTAGT. The CDR3 covers 14 residues.

This chain connects TRBV9 to TRBJ1-2; 7 bases are a match to TRBD1. Germline V gene data show CDR1 as SGDLS and CDR2 as YYNGEE. The CDR3 totals 14 residues. V gave up 4 bases and J gave up 4 bases; unmatched junction bases: 7. The CDR3 spells CASSSDREGYGYTF. Here the CDR3 DNA reads TGTGCCAGCAGCTCCGACAGGGAAGGCTATGGCTACACCTTC.

This clone was counted only a few times. This chain joins TRBV29-1 and TRBJ1-2; tentatively, D is TRBD1 (5 bases). The CDR3 contains 12 residues. CDR1 is SQVTM and CDR2 is ANQGSEA in the germline V gene. V shed 3 bases and J shed 7 bases, with 12 bases lying between them. The CDR3 DNA reads as TGCAGCGTTGAGGCAGGGTCGGGTGGCTACACCTTC. As protein: CSVEAGSGGYTF.

V is TRBV13 and J is TRBJ1-1; 8 bases are a match to TRBD1. The CDR3 has 16 residues. Germline V gene sequence: CDR1 PRHDT, CDR2 FYEKMQ (reference sequence). The trim removed 2 bases at V and 5 bases at J, leaving 10 bases unmatched. The CDR3 DNA reads TGTGCCAGCAGCTTACAAGGACAGGGCAGGAGGACTGAAGCTTTCTTT. Protein sequence: CASSLQGQGRRTEAFF.

The chain is built from TRBV7-5 and TRBJ2-7; the DNA was not compared with TRBD1, the D call given in the table. TRBV7-5 constitutes a pseudogene. The CDR3 runs to 17 residues. The CDR3 region is CARSLEGSGQITYEQYF. Here the CDR3 DNA reads TGTGCCAGAAGCTTAGAGGGATCCGGACAGATCACCTACGAGCAGTACTTC.

Written as DNA, the CDR3 is TGTGCCTGGAGTGCGGGGGTGGCGGGGGACGAAAAACTGTTTTTT. Protein product: CAWSAGVAGDEKLFF. The V gene is TRBV30, the J gene TRBJ1-4, with a weak D call TRBD1 (5 bases). The germline V gene encodes CDR1 GTSNPN and CDR2 SVGIG (reference sequence). Trimming took 1 base from V and 8 from J, leaving 17 bases between them. This CDR3 has 15 residues. Filled out from reference TRBV30 and TRBJ1-4, the complete variable domain reads SQTIHQWPATLVQPVGSPLSLECTVEGTSNPNLYWYRQAAGRGLQLLFYSVGIGQISSEVPQNLSASRPQDRQFILSSKKLLLSDSGFYLCAWSAGVAGDEKLFFGSGTQLSVL.

The chain links TRBV28 to TRBJ1-4; no clear D gene. V lost 5 bases, J lost 5 bases, and 12 bases lay in between. CDR3 length: 14 residues. Germline CDR1 is MDHEN and CDR2 is SYDVKM. The chain's CDR3 is CASSVRRPNEKLFF. CDR3 DNA sequence: TGTGCCAGCAGTGTCAGGAGGCCAAATGAAAAACTGTTTTTT.

The J gene is TRBJ2-3, the V gene TRBV19; D call uncertain. V shed 0 bases and J shed 2 bases, with 3 bases lying between them. The V gene's germline CDR1 is LNHDA and CDR2 SQIVND (reference sequence). The CDR3 covers 13 residues. DNA of the CDR3: TGTGCCAGTAGTATAGATAACACAGATACGCAGTATTTT. Translated, it gives CASSIDNTDTQYF.

The chain's CDR3 is CASSRQGRDEQYF. The CDR3 DNA sequence: TGTGCCAGCAGCAGACAGGGAAGGGACGAGCAGTACTTC. The chain employs TRBV7-6 and TRBJ2-7; 7 positions agree with TRBD1. The CDR3 loop spans 13 amino acids. V was clipped by 5 bases and J by 5 bases; unmatched bases: 6. Per the germline V gene, CDR1 is SGHVS and CDR2 is FNYEAQ.

The chain uses TRBV7-6 and TRBJ2-7; 8 positions agree with TRBD1. The CDR3 is 13 residues long. Germline V gene data show CDR1 as SGHVS and CDR2 as FNYEAQ. The trim removed 4 bases at V and 6 bases at J, leaving 5 bases unmatched. This CDR3 is CASSSRTGSEQYF. CDR3 nucleotides: TGTGCCAGCAGCTCACGGACAGGGAGCGAGCAGTACTTC.

The chain joins TRBV28 to TRBJ1-1; D perhaps matches TRBD1 (5 bases). Germline V CDR1 and CDR2: MDHEN, SYDVKM. This CDR3 has 12 residues. V lost 6 bases, J lost 13 bases, and 18 bases lay in between. CDR3 region: CASSPPVGGDFF. The CDR3 DNA reads as TGTGCCAGCAGCCCCCCCGTGGGGGGAGATTTCTTT.

CDR3 sequence (DNA): TGTGCCTGGAGCCCAACGGAGGCAGAAGCTTTCTTT. It specifies CAWSPTEAEAFF. This chain joins TRBV30 and TRBJ1-1, with D unclear. The germline V gene encodes CDR1 GTSNPN and CDR2 SVGIG (reference sequence). The V end lost 3 bases, the J end lost 8 bases, and 13 bases lay between the germline ends. This CDR3 is 12 amino acids long.

The chain has TRBV29-1 and TRBJ1-3; 10 bases are shared with TRBD1. The CDR3 contains 15 residues. Germline CDR1 is SQVTM and CDR2 is ANQGSEA. V lost 6 bases, J lost 8 bases, and 13 bases stayed unmatched. The CDR3 DNA follows: TGCAGCGTCGGAGAGGGGACAGGGGTGAGGGACACCATATATTTT. Residues: CSVGEGTGVRDTIYF.

V usage is TRBV27 and J usage is TRBJ2-7, with D perhaps matching TRBD1 (6 bases). V was shortened by 0 bases and J by 6 bases, with 12 bases between the two germline ends. In germline, CDR1 is MNHEY, CDR2 SMNVEV (reference sequence). There are 14 residues in the CDR3. For the CDR3, the DNA is TGTGCCAGCAGTTTATCATCAGGGGTGAGCGAGCAGTACTTC. Translated: CASSLSSGVSEQYF.

The chain carries TRBV18 and TRBJ1-1; 10 nucleotides match TRBD1. The junction had 10 bases not matched to a gene; V was cut back by 6 bases and J by 3 bases. Germline V gene data show CDR1 as KGHSH and CDR2 as LQKENI. The CDR3 sequence is 16 residues long. The CDR3 bases are TGTGCCAGCTCGGCCGGGACAGGGGTAGCGTACACTGAAGCTTTCTTT. It is translated as CASSAGTGVAYTEAFF.

This clone came up a few times. This chain connects TRBV18 to TRBJ1-4; 7 nucleotides line up with TRBD1. With V trimmed by 6 bases and J by 0 bases, 7 bases remained unmatched. Germline assignment: CDR1 KGHSH and CDR2 LQKENI. The CDR3 length is 16 residues. CDR3 sequence reads: CASSLHRGATNEKLFF. The CDR3 nucleotides read TGTGCCAGCTCTCTACACAGGGGTGCAACTAATGAAAAACTGTTTTTT.

V gene TRBV4-2 combines with J gene TRBJ2-7, with a weak D call TRBD1 (5 bases). The CDR3 is made up of 14 amino acids. Germline V CDR1 and CDR2: LGHNA, YNFKEQ. The V end lost 1 base, the J end lost 4 bases, and 11 bases lay between the germline ends. The CDR3 is CASSQVGQPYEQYF. The CDR3 region has the DNA TGTGCCAGCAGCCAAGTGGGGCAGCCTTACGAGCAGTACTTC.

This chain links TRBV2 with TRBJ2-1, with D possibly TRBD2 on 7 matching bases. V was shortened by 6 bases and J by 7 bases, with 10 bases between the two germline ends. Germline loops: CDR1 SNHLY, CDR2 FYNNEI. The CDR3 runs 12 residues. The CDR3 protein is CASREGGNEQFF. CDR3 bases: TGTGCCAGCAGGGAGGGGGGGAATGAGCAGTTCTTC.

This chain uses TRBV18 with TRBJ1-2; tentatively, D is TRBD1 (5 bases). The CDR3 totals 14 residues. In germline, CDR1 is KGHSH, CDR2 LQKENI. The V end lost 5 bases, the J end lost 13 bases, and 23 bases lay between the germline ends. CDR3 sequence reads: CASSAVLVQGLFTF. The CDR3 coding sequence is TGTGCCAGCTCAGCGGTGCTGGTGCAGGGTTTATTCACCTTC.